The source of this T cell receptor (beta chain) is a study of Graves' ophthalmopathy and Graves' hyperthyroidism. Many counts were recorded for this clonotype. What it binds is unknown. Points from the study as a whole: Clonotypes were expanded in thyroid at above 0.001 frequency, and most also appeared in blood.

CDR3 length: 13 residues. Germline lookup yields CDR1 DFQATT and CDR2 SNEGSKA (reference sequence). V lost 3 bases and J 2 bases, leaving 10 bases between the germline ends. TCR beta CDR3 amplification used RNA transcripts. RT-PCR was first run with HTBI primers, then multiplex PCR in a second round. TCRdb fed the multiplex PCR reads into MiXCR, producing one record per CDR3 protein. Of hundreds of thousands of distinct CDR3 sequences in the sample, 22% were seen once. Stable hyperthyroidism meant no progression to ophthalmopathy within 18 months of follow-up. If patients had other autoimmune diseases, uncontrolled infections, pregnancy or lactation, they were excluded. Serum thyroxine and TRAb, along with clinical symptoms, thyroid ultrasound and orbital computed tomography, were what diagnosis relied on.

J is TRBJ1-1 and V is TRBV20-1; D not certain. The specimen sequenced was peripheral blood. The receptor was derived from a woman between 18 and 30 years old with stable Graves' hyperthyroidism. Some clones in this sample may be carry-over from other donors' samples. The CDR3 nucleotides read TGCAGTGCTAGGGAAGACCTCAACACTGAAGCTTTCTTT. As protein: CSAREDLNTEAFF.